The 23 T cell receptor beta chains reported below all come from one sample, sequenced in a study of T cells in Graves' hyperthyroidism and ophthalmopathy. RNA transcripts yielded amplified TCR beta CDR3 regions. During a first-round RT-PCR of the TCR CDR3, the HTBI primer set was used. TCRdb recomputed calls from the multiplex PCR reads with MiXCR, one row per CDR3 protein. The sample has about 270,000 distinct CDR3 sequences, roughly 15% seen once. Sequenced material: blood. All receptors come from a woman aged 45-65 years with Graves' hyperthyroidism that later progressed to Graves' ophthalmopathy.

V is TRBV7-2 and J is TRBJ2-7; weak D call: TRBD2 (5 bases). Looked up from germline, CDR1 is SGHTA and CDR2 is FQGNSA. The CDR3 has 14 residues. V was pared by 0 bases and J by 7 bases, with 13 bases between. The CDR3 coding sequence is TGTGCCAGCAGCTTAGCGTCCCGGGATCGTGAGCAGTACTTC. This codes for CASSLASRDREQYF.

At least ten counts were recorded for this clonotype. The chain joins TRBV12-3 or TRBV12-4 to TRBJ2-7, with D possibly being TRBD2 (6 bases). The CDR3 consists of 15 residues. V shed 3 bases and J shed 2 bases, with 14 bases lying between them. The CDR3 sequence: CASSFSAGGTYEQYF. In DNA form, the CDR3 reads TGTGCCAGCAGTTTCTCGGCAGGAGGGACCTACGAGCAGTACTTC.

CDR3 bases: TGTGCCAGCAGAGCGGACAGGGGGAACACTGAAGCTTTCTTT. As protein: CASRADRGNTEAFF. This rearrangement joins TRBV7-9 to TRBJ1-1, with 9 bases identical to TRBD1. V dropped 6 bases and J dropped 1; count of bases not matched to a gene: 3. Germline V gene data show CDR1 as SEHNR and CDR2 as FQNEAQ (reference sequence). The CDR3 totals 14 residues.

This clonotype was found many times. This chain connects TRBV7-9 to TRBJ2-3; D is uncertain. Deletions cut 3 bases from V and 2 bases from J, with 6 bases between. CDR1 and CDR2 from the germline V gene are SEHNR and FQNEAQ (reference sequence). The CDR3 covers 13 residues. CDR3 sequence: CASSFFATDTQYF. The CDR3 DNA is TGTGCCAGCAGCTTTTTCGCCACAGATACGCAGTATTTT.

This clonotype was observed many times. The chain has TRBV11-2 and TRBJ2-1; 9 bases map to TRBD2. The CDR3 contains 19 residues. The trim removed 4 bases at V and 0 bases at J, leaving 13 bases unmatched. CDR1 and CDR2 from the germline V gene are SGHAT and FQNNGV. This CDR3 reads CASSSPSGTNHSSYNEQFF. Written as DNA, the CDR3 is TGTGCCAGCAGCTCGCCTAGCGGGACGAATCATAGCTCCTACAATGAGCAGTTCTTC.

This clonotype was observed many times. The chain employs TRBV20-1 and TRBJ2-1, with 10 nucleotides matching TRBD2. After removal of 1 base from V and 3 bases from J, the junction contained 3 bases not matched to a gene. CDR1 DFQATT and CDR2 SNEGSKA come from the germline V gene (reference sequence). CDR3 length: 15 amino acids. CDR3 region: CSARATSGDYNEQFF. In DNA form, the CDR3 reads TGCAGTGCTAGAGCTACTAGCGGGGACTACAATGAGCAGTTCTTC.

J is TRBJ2-1 and V is TRBV30; D might be TRBD2 (6 bases). Germline CDR1 and CDR2: GTSNPN and SVGIG (reference sequence). CDR3 length: 17 residues. Between the trimmed V and J ends, which lost 0 bases and 3 bases, there was a span of 18 bases. The CDR3 DNA is TGTGCCTGGAGTGTACCCCCGGAGGGAACCCACTACAATGAGCAGTTCTTC. It yields the protein CAWSVPPEGTHYNEQFF.

The sample holds many counts of this clonotype. This chain links TRBV5-1 with TRBJ2-2; TRBD2 agrees at 9 bases. The CDR3 sequence is 16 residues long. Per the germline V gene, CDR1 is SGHRS and CDR2 is YFSETQ. V trimming: 9 bases; J trimming: 2 bases; junction bases outside the gene matches: 11. CDR3 nucleotides: TGCGCCACCAGGGGAACGACTAGCGGTAACACCGGGGAGCTGTTTTTT. Translating it yields CATRGTTSGNTGELFF.

This clonotype was seen at least ten times. In DNA form, the CDR3 reads TGCGCCAGCAGCCCTAGCGGACCCTACGAGCAGTACTTC. As protein: CASSPSGPYEQYF. The chain joins TRBV5-1 to TRBJ2-7, with TRBD2 matching over 7 bases. The CDR3 runs 13 residues. CDR1 SGHRS and CDR2 YFSETQ come from the germline V gene. J lost 2 bases, V lost 4 bases, and 3 bases had no gene match.

The genes are TRBV6-1 and TRBJ1-4; no reliable D call. The CDR3 runs to 11 residues. Trimming cost V 9 bases and J 8 bases, with 10 bases left between them. CDR1 is MNHNS and CDR2 is SASEGT in the germline V gene. The CDR3 spells CASSNGEKLFF. In nucleotides, the CDR3 is TGTGCCAGTAGTAATGGGGAAAAACTGTTTTTT.

This clonotype was seen at least ten times. The J gene is TRBJ2-1, the V gene TRBV3-1; D perhaps matches TRBD1 (6 bases). Between the trimmed V and J ends, which lost 5 bases and 4 bases, there was a span of 15 bases. There are 15 residues in the CDR3. CDR1 and CDR2 from the germline V gene are LGHDT and YNNKEL (reference sequence). In DNA form, the CDR3 reads TGTGCCAGCAGCTCCGCGACGGGACAATACAATGAGCAGTTCTTC. Its translation: CASSSATGQYNEQFF.

This clonotype was detected ten times or more. This chain uses TRBV19 with TRBJ2-1, with 8 bases aligning to TRBD2. Germline V gene sequence: CDR1 LNHDA, CDR2 SQIVND (reference sequence). V lost 6 bases, J lost 5 bases, and 9 bases stayed unmatched. The CDR3 spans 15 residues. The CDR3 DNA reads as TGTGCCAGTAGGCGGGGGGACTCGAGGAACAATGAGCAGTTCTTC. Its protein product is CASRRGDSRNNEQFF. Full variable domain (missing parts from reference TRBV19 and TRBJ2-1): DGGITQSPKYLFRKEGQNVTLSCEQNLNHDAMYWYRQDPGQGLRLIYYSQIVNDFQKGDIAEGYSVSREKKESFPLTVTSAQKNPTAFYLCASRRGDSRNNEQFFGPGTRLTVL.

This clonotype showed up many times. The chain links TRBV24-1 to TRBJ2-2; tentative D call: TRBD1 (6 bases). The length of the CDR3 is 16 residues. V shed 0 bases and J shed 6 bases, with 13 bases lying between them. From germline, CDR1 is KGHDR and CDR2 SFDVKD. The CDR3 DNA is TGTGCCACCAGTGATTTGCCAGGGGTTGACGCCGGGGAGCTGTTTTTT. Its translation: CATSDLPGVDAGELFF.

This clonotype was picked up many times. The chain has TRBV20-1 and TRBJ2-5, with D possibly matching TRBD2 (6 bases). This CDR3 spans 13 amino acids. The V end was cut by 3 bases, the J end by 2 bases, with 10 bases between. Germline CDR1 is DFQATT and CDR2 is SNEGSKA (reference sequence). The CDR3 nucleotides read TGCAGTGCTAGGTCTAGCGAACAAGAGACCCAGTACTTC. Protein sequence: CSARSSEQETQYF.

This clonotype came up many times. The chain couples TRBV28 to TRBJ2-7; 7 positions match TRBD1. This CDR3 is 14 amino acids long. The germline V gene has CDR1 MDHEN and CDR2 SYDVKM. V dropped 1 base and J dropped 3; count of bases not matched to a gene: 3. The CDR3, as DNA: TGTGCCAGCAGTTTATTTAACAGGGGCTACGAGCAGTACTTC. This sequence encodes CASSLFNRGYEQYF. The full variable domain, its missing parts supplied by reference TRBV28 and TRBJ2-7, is DVKVTQSSRYLVKRTGEKVFLECVQDMDHENMFWYRQDPGLGLRLIYFSYDVKMKEKGDIPEGYSVSREKKERFSLILESASTNQTSMYLCASSLFNRGYEQYFGPGTRLTVT.

This clonotype was recorded many times. A junction end diverges from the germline sequence, so it may reflect a read error. This chain links TRBV7-7 with TRBJ2-1; TRBD1 aligns across 9 bases. CDR1 and CDR2 from the germline V gene are SSHAT and FNYEAQ (reference sequence). This CDR3 has 15 amino acids. CDR3 sequence reads: CASSPGTGLSNEQFF. The DNA of the CDR3 is TGTGCTAGCAGCCCCGGGACAGGGCTAAGCAATGAGCAGTTCTTC. Using reference TRBV7-7 and TRBJ2-1 for the parts outside the CDR3, the full variable domain is GAGVSQSPRYKVTKRGQDVTLRCDPISSHATLYWYQQALGQGPEFLTYFNYEAQPDKSGLPSDRFSAERPEGSISTLTIQRTEQRDSAMYRCASSPGTGLSNEQFFGPGTRLTVL.

V is TRBV5-4 and J is TRBJ2-5; D ambiguous. The CDR3 consists of 10 residues. Germline V gives CDR1 SGHNT, CDR2 YYREEE (reference sequence). The V gene lost 4 bases and the J gene lost 12 bases, with 10 bases spanning the gap. CDR3 bases: TGTGCCAGCAGCCTCACCACCGAGTACTTC. This encodes CASSLTTEYF.

This clonotype was detected ten times or more. The chain has TRBV19 and TRBJ2-7; 9 bases are a match to TRBD2. Germline trimming cut 6 bases from V and 7 bases from J; bases unmatched to any gene: 7. Per the germline V gene, CDR1 is LNHDA and CDR2 is SQIVND (reference sequence). This CDR3 is 13 amino acids long. CDR3 residues: CASRSGGRQEQYF. The CDR3 coding sequence is TGTGCCAGTAGGAGCGGGGGGCGACAGGAGCAGTACTTC.

The chain employs TRBV4-2 and TRBJ1-4; unclear D gene. Germline loops: CDR1 LGHNA, CDR2 YNFKEQ. Trimming stripped 0 bases from V and 4 bases from J, with 6 bases between. This CDR3 has 14 amino acids. This CDR3 reads CASSQEEYNEKLFF. Written as DNA, the CDR3 is TGTGCCAGCAGCCAAGAGGAGTATAATGAAAAACTGTTTTTT.

This clonotype was counted ten times or more. The chain recombines TRBV28 with TRBJ2-1; D remains ambiguous. Germline CDR1 MDHEN, CDR2 SYDVKM. This CDR3 is 13 amino acids long. V lost 3 bases, J lost 10 bases, and 13 bases lay in between. The chain's CDR3 is CASSFFSSAEQFF. CDR3 in DNA: TGTGCCAGCAGTTTTTTTTCTTCCGCCGAGCAGTTCTTC.

This clonotype was recorded many times. The chain uses TRBV12-3 or TRBV12-4 and TRBJ2-2; D possibly corresponds to TRBD2 (5 bases). CDR3 length: 12 amino acids. Trimming took off 8 bases at V and 5 bases at J, with 9 bases between the two ends. CDR3 coding DNA: TGTGCCAGCTTTCGCGGGACCGGGGAGCTGTTTTTT. Amino acids: CASFRGTGELFF.

This clonotype was seen at least ten times. The chain employs TRBV11-2 and TRBJ1-5; D remains unclear. CDR1 and CDR2 from the germline V gene are SGHAT and FQNNGV. The V end lost 1 base, the J end lost 7 bases, and 8 bases lay between the germline ends. This CDR3 is 13 amino acids long. CDR3 in amino acids: CASSLGKGQPQHF. CDR3 in DNA: TGTGCCAGCAGCTTAGGGAAAGGACAGCCCCAGCATTTT.

This clonotype was detected ten times or more. The chain uses TRBV7-3 and TRBJ1-1; D possibly corresponds to TRBD1 (6 bases). The length of the CDR3 is 14 residues. Deletions cut 5 bases from V and 3 bases from J, with 13 bases between. Looked up from germline, CDR1 is SGHTA and CDR2 is FQGTGA. This CDR3 is CASSPQGGDTEAFF. The CDR3 region has the DNA TGTGCCAGCAGCCCACAGGGTGGGGACACTGAAGCTTTCTTT.